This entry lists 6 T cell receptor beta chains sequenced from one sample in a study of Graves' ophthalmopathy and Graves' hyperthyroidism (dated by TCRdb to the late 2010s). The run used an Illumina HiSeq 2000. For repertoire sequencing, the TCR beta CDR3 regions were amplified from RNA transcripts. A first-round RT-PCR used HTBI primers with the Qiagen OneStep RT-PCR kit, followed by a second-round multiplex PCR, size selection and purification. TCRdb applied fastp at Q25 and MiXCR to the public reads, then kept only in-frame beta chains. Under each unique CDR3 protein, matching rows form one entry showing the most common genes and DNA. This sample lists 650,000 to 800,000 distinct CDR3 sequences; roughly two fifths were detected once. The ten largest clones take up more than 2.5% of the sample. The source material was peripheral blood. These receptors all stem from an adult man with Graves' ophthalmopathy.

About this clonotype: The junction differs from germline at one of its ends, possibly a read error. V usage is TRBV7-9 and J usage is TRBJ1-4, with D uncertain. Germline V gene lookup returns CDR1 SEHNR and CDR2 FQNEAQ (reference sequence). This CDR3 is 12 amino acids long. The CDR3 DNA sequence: TGTGCTAGCAGCTTGAACAATGAAAAACTGCTTTTT. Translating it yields CASSLNNEKLLF.

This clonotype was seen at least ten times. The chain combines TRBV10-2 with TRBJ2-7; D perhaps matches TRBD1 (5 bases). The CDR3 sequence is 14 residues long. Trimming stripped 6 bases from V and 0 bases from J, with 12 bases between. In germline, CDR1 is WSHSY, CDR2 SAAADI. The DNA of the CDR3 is TGCGCCAGCAGACCCCAGGGTAGCTCCTACGAGCAGTACTTC. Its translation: CASRPQGSSYEQYF.

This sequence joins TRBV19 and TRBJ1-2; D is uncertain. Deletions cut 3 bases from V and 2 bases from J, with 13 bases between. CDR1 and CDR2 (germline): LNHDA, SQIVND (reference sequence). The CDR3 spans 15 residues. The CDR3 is CASSMGGRLNYGYTF. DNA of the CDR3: TGTGCCAGTAGTATGGGCGGACGATTAAACTATGGCTACACCTTC.

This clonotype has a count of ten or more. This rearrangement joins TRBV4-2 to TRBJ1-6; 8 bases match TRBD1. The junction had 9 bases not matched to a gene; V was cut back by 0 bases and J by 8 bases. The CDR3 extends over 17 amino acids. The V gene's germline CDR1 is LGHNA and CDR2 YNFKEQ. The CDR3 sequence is CASSQEYGQGRDSPLHF. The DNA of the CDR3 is TGTGCCAGCAGCCAAGAATATGGACAGGGCAGGGATTCACCCCTCCACTTT.

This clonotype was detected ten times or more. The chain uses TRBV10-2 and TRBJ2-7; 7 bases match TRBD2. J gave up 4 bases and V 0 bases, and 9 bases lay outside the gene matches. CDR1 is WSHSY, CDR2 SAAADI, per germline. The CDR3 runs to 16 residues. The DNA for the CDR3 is TGCGCCAGCAGTGAGTCTGCGGGCGGGAGAGGGTACGAGCAGTACTTC. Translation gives CASSESAGGRGYEQYF.

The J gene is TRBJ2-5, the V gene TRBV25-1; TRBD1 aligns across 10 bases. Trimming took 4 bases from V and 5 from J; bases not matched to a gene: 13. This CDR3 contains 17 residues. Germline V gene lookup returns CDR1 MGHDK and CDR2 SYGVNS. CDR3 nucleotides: TGTGCCAGCAGTGCTAGGTCCGGGACAGGGGACCTGGAGACCCAGTACTTC. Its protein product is CASSARSGTGDLETQYF.